This TCR beta chain stems from a study of blood T cell repertoires in COVID-19. The overall study: Specimens from acute and convalescent COVID-19 originated in the United States, Italy and Spain.

The repertoire was sequenced with immunoSEQ multiplex PCR; TCRdb's copy has only in-frame clones and lacks some. The sample contains tens of thousands of clones, about 88% of which appear only once. Germline CDR1 and CDR2: SGHDT and YYEEEE. The CDR3 consists of 15 residues. Trimming at V came to 0 bases and at J to 5 bases, leaving 6 bases not matched to a gene. Sequenced sample: peripheral blood. This chain joins TRBV5-6 and TRBJ2-5, with 8 bases that match TRBD1. This TCR derives from a human donor in a cohort sampled during active COVID-19. CDR3 DNA: TGTGCCAGCAGCTTGGCAGGGGGCGCGGGGGAGACCCAGTACTTC. It is translated as CASSLAGGAGETQYF.